The following is a T cell receptor beta chain sequence with its context. Antigen specificity is unknown. The assay was immunoSEQ multiplex PCR, and TCRdb's table has in-frame clones only and misses some. The table has 150,000 to 200,000 clones, less than 85% seen once. The source of the sample is a study of cytomegalovirus exposure and HLA in healthy donors. In the study overall: The 550 to 700 first-cohort repertoires and the 130 or so validation repertoires shared the same platform, a later analysis reported.

Germline lookup yields CDR1 GTSNPN and CDR2 SVGIG (reference sequence). The CDR3 loop spans 13 amino acids. With 7 bases removed from V and 2 bases from J, the gap between germline ends came to 12 bases. The study, taken as a whole, reports: Altogether, 164 TCR beta chains were recorded as cytomegalovirus-associated. According to reports, the classifier identified cytomegalovirus status with high specificity and sensitivity.

The rearrangement joins TRBV30 to TRBJ2-1; D possibly corresponds to TRBD2 (5 bases). This sequence was found in a young man in good health and CMV-seropositive. The sequenced sample was PBMCs. The CDR3 loop reads CASGLGAYNEQFF. The CDR3 DNA sequence: TGTGCCTCAGGACTCGGTGCCTACAATGAGCAGTTCTTC.